This T cell receptor (beta chain) derives from a study of OX40 agonist ivuxolimab in advanced cancers. As for the study in general: Ivuxolimab, an agonistic anti-OX40 (CD134) antibody, was given to patients.

CDR1 is SGHTA, CDR2 FQGTGA, per germline. Trimming pared 7 bases from V and 4 bases from J, leaving 13 bases between. There are 13 residues in the CDR3. Here immunoSEQ multiplex PCR was the method, and the copy in TCRdb shows in-frame clones only, minus some. The table includes 55,000 to 70,000 clones, under 85% detected once. This specimen was CD4+ or CD8+ T cells sorted from blood, taken in a trial of the OX40 agonist ivuxolimab. The sequence was collected from an adult with an advanced solid tumor such as melanoma, head and neck, liver or kidney cancer. The chain combines TRBV7-3 with TRBJ1-1; TRBD1 is a possible D gene (5 bases). CDR3 sequence: CASTPDGGTEAFF. The CDR3 bases are TGTGCCAGCACCCCCGATGGGGGCACTGAAGCTTTCTTT.